This T cell receptor beta chain came from a study of cytomegalovirus exposure and HLA in healthy donors. The PCR had 60 Vbeta and 13 Jbeta primers. Produced via immunoSEQ multiplex PCR; TCRdb's table is partial and in-frame only. The table has tens of thousands of clones, more than 65% seen once; the top ten hold approximately 19%. Notes on this clone: Its antigen is not known.

V was trimmed by 6 bases and J by 3 bases, leaving 9 bases between them. CDR3 size: 12 residues. Germline loops: CDR1 MNHNY, CDR2 SVGAGI (reference sequence). General study points: Most CMV-associated TCR beta chains were later found to appear HLA-restricted.

The TCR was taken from a man between 65 and 85 years old in good health and CMV-seropositive. The rearrangement uses TRBV6-6 and TRBJ2-7; possible D gene TRBD1, 6 bases. The sequenced material came from PBMCs. The CDR3 region has the DNA TGTGCCAGCAGCCGGGACAACTACGAGCAGTACTTC. Its translation: CASSRDNYEQYF.